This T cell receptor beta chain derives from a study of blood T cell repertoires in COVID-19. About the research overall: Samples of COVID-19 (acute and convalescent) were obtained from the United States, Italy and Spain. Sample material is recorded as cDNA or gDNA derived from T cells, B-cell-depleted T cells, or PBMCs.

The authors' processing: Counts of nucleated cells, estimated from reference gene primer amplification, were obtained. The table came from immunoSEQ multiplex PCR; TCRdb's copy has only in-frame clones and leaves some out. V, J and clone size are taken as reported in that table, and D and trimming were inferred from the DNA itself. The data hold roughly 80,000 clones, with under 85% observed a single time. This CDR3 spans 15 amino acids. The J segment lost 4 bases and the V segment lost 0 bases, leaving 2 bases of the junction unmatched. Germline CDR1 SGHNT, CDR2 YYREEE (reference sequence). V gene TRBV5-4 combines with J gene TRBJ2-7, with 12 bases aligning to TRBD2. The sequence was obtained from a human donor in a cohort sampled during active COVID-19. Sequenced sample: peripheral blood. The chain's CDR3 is CASSLGLAGGYEQYF. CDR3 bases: TGTGCCAGCAGCTTGGGGCTAGCGGGGGGGTACGAGCAGTACTTC. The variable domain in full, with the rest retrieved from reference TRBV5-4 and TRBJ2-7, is ETGVTQSPTHLIKTRGQQVTLRCSSQSGHNTVSWYQQALGQGPQFIFQYYREEENGRGNFPPRFSGLQFPNYSSELNVNALELDDSALYLCASSLGLAGGYEQYFGPGTRLTVT.